Below, 21 T cell receptor beta chains from the same sample are listed, as sequenced in a study of blood T cell repertoires in COVID-19. Sequenced by immunoSEQ multiplex PCR; TCRdb stores in-frame clones only, minus some. There are 350,000 to 400,000 clones in the sample; approximately 92% occur only once, and approximately 1% lies in the top ten. Material: PBMCs or T cells enriched from blood (not recorded which). The receptor set was obtained from a young man who had recovered from COVID-19.

This sequence joins TRBV6-5 and TRBJ1-2; weak D call: TRBD1 (6 bases). CDR1 is MNHEY and CDR2 is SVGAGI in the germline V gene. The CDR3 runs to 15 residues. V shed 6 bases and J shed 3 bases, with 17 bases lying between them. The CDR3 region is CASRSYPGDYYGYTF. The CDR3 coding sequence is TGTGCCAGCAGATCCTACCCAGGGGATTACTATGGCTACACCTTC.

V and J are TRBV9 and TRBJ2-2; TRBD2 agrees at 13 bases. V lost 0 bases to trimming and J lost 7 bases; unmatched junction nucleotides: 3. Germline V gene data show CDR1 as SGDLS and CDR2 as YYNGEE. This CDR3 is built from 16 residues. CDR3 protein: CASSVGLAGGSGELFF. The CDR3 DNA reads as TGTGCCAGCAGCGTAGGACTAGCGGGAGGTAGCGGGGAGCTGTTTTTT.

The chain joins TRBV10-3 to TRBJ1-6; tentatively, D is TRBD1 (6 bases). The germline gives CDR1 ENHRY, CDR2 SYGVKD. CDR3 length: 13 amino acids. Trimming stripped 11 bases from V and 6 bases from J, with 14 bases between. CDR3 coding DNA: TGTGCCGCCCGACAGGACTTTAATTCACCCCTCCACTTT. Amino acid sequence: CAARQDFNSPLHF.

The chain uses TRBV24-1 and TRBJ2-2, with TRBD1 matching over 7 bases. CDR1 is KGHDR and CDR2 is SFDVKD in the germline V gene. The CDR3 length is 16 residues. The junction had 3 bases not matched to a gene; V was cut back by 3 bases and J by 0 bases. DNA of the CDR3: TGTGCCACCAGTGATCTACAGGGGACGAACACCGGGGAGCTGTTTTTT. Encoded protein: CATSDLQGTNTGELFF.

As DNA, the CDR3 is TGTGCCAGCAGCTTGGACAGGGCTTTCACAGATACGCAGTATTTT. It translates to CASSLDRAFTDTQYF. The chain is built from TRBV7-6 and TRBJ2-3, with 8 bases lining up with TRBD1. Trimming at V came to 3 bases and at J to 2 bases, leaving 4 bases not matched to a gene. Germline lookup yields CDR1 SGHVS and CDR2 FNYEAQ. The CDR3 has 15 amino acids.

The V and J genes are TRBV19 and TRBJ1-5; D not resolved. Germline CDR1 and CDR2: LNHDA and SQIVND (reference sequence). The ends were cut back, 0 bases at V and 6 bases at J, with 9 bases in the middle. The CDR3 spans 14 residues. CDR3 in amino acids: CASSIELGGQPQHF. For the CDR3, the DNA is TGTGCCAGTAGTATAGAGTTGGGAGGTCAGCCCCAGCATTTT.

The CDR3, as DNA: TGTGCCAGCAGCAAGGGGGCCGCCGACAATGAGCAGTTCTTC. Its protein is CASSKGAADNEQFF. The gene calls are TRBV7-2 and TRBJ2-1; 7 positions match TRBD1. The J segment lost 5 bases and the V segment lost 5 bases, leaving 6 bases of the junction unmatched. The CDR3 covers 14 residues. The germline V gene has CDR1 SGHTA and CDR2 FQGNSA.

The V and J genes are TRBV28 and TRBJ1-1; D might be TRBD1 (5 bases). Germline CDR1 and CDR2: MDHEN and SYDVKM. V was clipped by 4 bases and J by 7 bases, with 10 bases between them. The CDR3 is 12 residues long. This CDR3 is CASSYWQGEAFF. In nucleotides, the CDR3 is TGTGCCAGCAGTTATTGGCAGGGTGAAGCTTTCTTT.

The chain uses TRBV4-3 and TRBJ1-5; 7 nucleotides align to TRBD1. CDR1 is LGHNA and CDR2 is YSLEER in the germline V gene. CDR3 size: 15 residues. V gave up 2 bases and J gave up 7 bases; unmatched junction bases: 8. This chain's CDR3 is CASSQQYRGGQPQHF. CDR3 sequence (DNA): TGCGCCAGCAGCCAACAGTACAGGGGAGGACAGCCCCAGCATTTT.

V gene TRBV12-3 or TRBV12-4 combines with J gene TRBJ1-1; no reliable D call. Between the trimmed V and J ends, which lost 6 bases and 1 base, there was a span of 6 bases. The CDR3 contains 12 residues. The CDR3 DNA follows: TGTGCCAGCAGGTACAGGAACACTGAAGCTTTCTTT. Its translation: CASRYRNTEAFF.

V usage is TRBV10-3 and J usage is TRBJ2-2; perhaps TRBD1 as D (8 bases). This CDR3 comprises 14 residues. V dropped 6 bases and J dropped 7 bases, with 15 bases sitting between them. Germline V gene data show CDR1 as ENHRY and CDR2 as SYGVKD. CDR3: CAIRRQGRDGELFF. In DNA, the CDR3 is TGTGCCATCAGGAGACAGGGGAGGGACGGGGAGCTGTTTTTT.

This clone was seen a handful of times. The genes are TRBV19 and TRBJ1-3; 9 bases are shared with TRBD1. CDR3 length: 14 residues. The V segment lost 5 bases and the J segment 4 bases; nucleotides outside the gene matches: 3. Germline CDR1 LNHDA, CDR2 SQIVND (reference sequence). The CDR3 DNA reads as TGTGCCAGTAGTTTTGGGACAGGGGGAAACACCATATATTTT. This translates into CASSFGTGGNTIYF.

This clone was counted once. The rearrangement joins TRBV4-1 to TRBJ2-1, with 12 bases aligning to TRBD2. This CDR3 is 17 amino acids long. The V gene's germline CDR1 is MGHRA and CDR2 YSYEKL. V gave up 1 base and J gave up 6 bases; unmatched junction bases: 7. The CDR3 region is CASSQGRASGRANEQFF. The CDR3 region has the DNA TGCGCCAGCAGCCAAGGAAGGGCTAGCGGGAGGGCCAATGAGCAGTTCTTC.

The chain couples TRBV6-6 to TRBJ2-7, with D perhaps matching TRBD1 (5 bases). This CDR3 region has 17 residues. Trimming removed 6 bases at V and 7 bases at J, with 28 bases between. Germline V gene lookup returns CDR1 MNHNY and CDR2 SVGAGI (reference sequence). For the CDR3, the DNA is TGTGCCAGCAGCCGATACCGATTACAGGAGACCTCCTGGGAGCAGTACTTC. Amino acids: CASSRYRLQETSWEQYF.

The V call is TRBV5-1, the J call TRBJ2-4; TRBD2 matches at 7 bases. This CDR3 spans 18 amino acids. CDR1 and CDR2 (germline): SGHRS, YFSETQ. After removal of 2 bases from V and 7 bases from J, the junction contained 18 bases not matched to a gene. CDR3 sequence reads: CASSFFSSGAHGGNIQYF. In DNA, the CDR3 is TGCGCCAGCAGCTTCTTCTCGAGCGGGGCCCACGGGGGTAACATTCAGTACTTC.

J is TRBJ2-1 and V is TRBV5-1; D might be TRBD2 (6 bases). CDR1 is SGHRS and CDR2 is YFSETQ in the germline V gene. The CDR3 contains 14 residues. Trimming cost V 3 bases and J 8 bases, with 15 bases left between them. The CDR3 DNA is TGCGCCAGCAGCTCGGGACTCCCCGGCCATGAGCAGTTCTTC. Translation: CASSSGLPGHEQFF.

The V gene is TRBV7-2, the J gene TRBJ2-1, with 10 bases aligning to TRBD2. The CDR3 sequence is 15 residues long. The V segment lost 2 bases and the J segment 9 bases; nucleotides outside the gene matches: 7. Germline lookup yields CDR1 SGHTA and CDR2 FQGNSA. CDR3 sequence (DNA): TGTGCCAGCAGCTTACAGTCTAGCGGGGGAGGTGAGCAGTTCTTC. It yields the protein CASSLQSSGGGEQFF.

This chain joins TRBV2 and TRBJ1-5, with 10 bases identical to TRBD1. Germline V gives CDR1 SNHLY, CDR2 FYNNEI. Trimming removed 6 bases from V and 7 bases from J; junction bases left unmatched: 12. The CDR3 is 16 residues long. CDR3 DNA: TGTGCCAGCAGAATAAACCGGGACAGGGGAGAACAGCCCCAGCATTTT. Translating it yields CASRINRDRGEQPQHF.

The chain employs TRBV6-5 and TRBJ1-4; D might be TRBD1 (5 bases). The ends were cut back, 6 bases at V and 10 bases at J, with 18 bases in the middle. Germline CDR1 reads MNHEY; CDR2 reads SVGAGI. CDR3 length: 14 residues. The CDR3 protein is CASRSQDDPGKLFF. The CDR3 nucleotides are TGTGCCAGCAGGTCACAGGACGACCCTGGAAAACTGTTTTTT.

The CDR3 nucleotides read TGTGCCAGCAAGACAGGGAATGAAAAACTGTTTTTT. This gives the protein CASKTGNEKLFF. The chain is built from TRBV6-5 and TRBJ1-4; TRBD1 aligns across 7 bases. Per the germline V gene, CDR1 is MNHEY and CDR2 is SVGAGI. This CDR3 has 12 amino acids. V was pared by 7 bases and J by 5 bases, with 1 base of the junction left unmatched.

The rearrangement uses TRBV2 and TRBJ1-3; a possible D gene is TRBD1 (6 bases). The CDR3 consists of 14 residues. Germline CDR1 reads SNHLY; CDR2 reads FYNNEI. V was trimmed by 5 bases and J by 1 base, leaving 9 bases between them. The chain's CDR3 is CASSFRGSGNTIYF. CDR3 DNA sequence: TGTGCCAGCAGTTTCAGGGGTTCTGGAAACACCATATATTTT.